A selection of T cell receptor beta chains follows, all from one sample in a study of blood T cell repertoires in COVID-19. The protocol was immunoSEQ multiplex PCR, while the TCRdb copy is restricted to in-frame clones and leaves out a portion. The data hold some 110,000 clones, with roughly four fifths observed a single time. The material sequenced was peripheral blood. These receptors were obtained from a man in his 70s with acute or convalescent COVID-19. Each CDR3 is given with its conserved first and last residue. A D gene is named only where the DNA matches it firmly. The size field is filled for only some rows; it gives once, few, many or a size class.

clone_size j_call v_call d_call cdr3_nt cdr3_aa
NA TRBJ2-1 TRBV9 NA TGTGCCAGCAGCGTAGCCGCGGGGGCCAATGAGCAGTTCTTC CASSVAAGANEQFF
NA TRBJ1-1 TRBV5-1 NA TGCGCCAGCAGCTTGACGGGATCGATGAACACTGAAGCTTTCTTT CASSLTGSMNTEAFF
NA TRBJ2-1 TRBV29-1 TRBD2 TGCAGCGTTAATTTAGCGGGAGGATTGACTGAGCAGTTCTTC CSVNLAGGLTEQFF
NA TRBJ1-6 TRBV30 TRBD1 TGTGCCTGGACGGGACAGGGGGTTTCACCCCTCCACTTT CAWTGQGVSPLHF
NA TRBJ2-7 TRBV13 TRBD2 TGTGCCAGCAGTAGGACTAGCGTTACCTACGAGCAGTACTTC CASSRTSVTYEQYF
NA TRBJ2-7 TRBV21-1 NA TGTGCCAGCAGCTTACGACTAGCGGGAAGAAATACGGGCGAGTACTTC CASSLRLAGRNTGEYF
NA TRBJ1-1 TRBV15 NA TGTGCCACCAGCCCCGAAGCCTGGACTGAAGCTTTCTTT CATSPEAWTEAFF
NA TRBJ1-5 TRBV18 TRBD1 TGTGCCAGCTCACCAGAACAGGGGAAGCCCCAGCATTTT CASSPEQGKPQHF
once TRBJ2-7 TRBV5-1 NA TGCGCCAGCAGCTCCCTCTACGAGCAGTACTTC CASSSLYEQYF
many TRBJ1-4 TRBV11-2 NA TGTGCCAGCACCGACAGGCGTACGTCTTCCGAAAAACTGTTTTTT CASTDRRTSSEKLFF
once TRBJ2-7 TRBV28 TRBD1 TGTGCCAGCAGCCTGCGGGACAGGCCCTCCTACGAGCAGTACTTC CASSLRDRPSYEQYF
NA TRBJ2-1 TRBV2 NA TGTGCCAGCAGTGAACACGGGTCTAGCAGTTACAATGAGCAGTTCTTC CASSEHGSSSYNEQFF
NA TRBJ2-3 TRBV4-2 TRBD2 TGTGCCAGCACCAGGGGACTAGCGGGGGCCACAGATACGCAGTATTTT CASTRGLAGATDTQYF
few TRBJ2-1 TRBV9 NA TGTGCCAGCAGCGTAGGCGGATCCTACAATGAGCAGTTCTTC CASSVGGSYNEQFF
NA TRBJ2-7 TRBV28 NA TGTGCCAGCAGTCCCTCCGTTTGGCAGGGCTTCTACGAGCAGTACTTC CASSPSVWQGFYEQYF
NA TRBJ1-2 TRBV2 TRBD1 TGTGCCAGCAGTCTGGACACGACAGGGTACCCGACATATGGCTACACCTTC CASSLDTTGYPTYGYTF
NA TRBJ1-1 TRBV19 TRBD1 TGTGCCAGTAGCAAAACAGGGGGAGGCACTGAAGCTTTCTTT CASSKTGGGTEAFF
NA TRBJ2-2 TRBV6-2/TRBV6-3 TRBD1 TGTGCCAGCATCCCAGGGGGGAACACCGGGGAGCTGTTTTTT CASIPGGNTGELFF
NA TRBJ2-7 TRBV6-5 NA TGTGCCAGCAGTTACCGGGACACCCCCTTCTACGAGCAGTACTTC CASSYRDTPFYEQYF
NA TRBJ2-3 TRBV6-5 TRBD2 TGTGCCAGCAGTTTCCGCGAGGCTAGCGGGAGGTATACGCAGTATTTT CASSFREASGRYTQYF
NA TRBJ2-3 TRBV10-2 NA TGCGCCAGCAGTGAGTCGGGGCGGCGGGATGGGGATACGCAGTATTTT CASSESGRRDGDTQYF
NA TRBJ1-5 TRBV2 NA TGTGCCAGCAGTGAACGTAACCCAGGTTTTCAGCCCCAGCATTTT CASSERNPGFQPQHF
NA TRBJ2-2 TRBV7-3 TRBD2 TGTGCCAGCAGCTCGTCGGGGGGTTTGTCCGGGGAGCTGTTTTTT CASSSSGGLSGELFF
NA TRBJ1-1 TRBV9 NA TGTGCCAGCAGCGTAGCAGGACAGCAGAACACTGAAGCTTTCTTT CASSVAGQQNTEAFF
NA TRBJ2-7 TRBV11-2 TRBD2 TGTGCCAGCAGCCGGACTAGCGGGAGGAGGACCAGCTCCTACGAGCAGTACTTC CASSRTSGRRTSSYEQYF
NA TRBJ1-1 TRBV6-2/TRBV6-3 NA TGTGCCAGCAGTTACTCCAGGGCGGACACTGAAGCTTTCTTT CASSYSRADTEAFF
NA TRBJ1-5 TRBV16 TRBD1 TGTGCCAGCAGCCAATCGTGGAGGAGGGGACAGGGAGGGCAGCCCCAGCATTTT CASSQSWRRGQGGQPQHF
NA TRBJ1-1 TRBV5-1 NA TGCGCCAGCAGACCAATAGGACAGCTGAACACTGAAGCTTTCTTT CASRPIGQLNTEAFF